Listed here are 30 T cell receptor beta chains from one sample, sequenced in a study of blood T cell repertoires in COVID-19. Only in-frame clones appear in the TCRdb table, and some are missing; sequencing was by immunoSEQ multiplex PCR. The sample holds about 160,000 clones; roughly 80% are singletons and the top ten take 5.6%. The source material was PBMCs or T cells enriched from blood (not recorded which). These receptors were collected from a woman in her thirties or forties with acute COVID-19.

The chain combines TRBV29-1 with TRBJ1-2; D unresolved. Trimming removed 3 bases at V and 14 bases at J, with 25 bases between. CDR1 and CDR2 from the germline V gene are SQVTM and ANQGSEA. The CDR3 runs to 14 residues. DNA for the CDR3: TGCAGCGTTGATAAGGCAGGCGGGCTAGAGAAGTTGACCTTC. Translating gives CSVDKAGGLEKLTF.

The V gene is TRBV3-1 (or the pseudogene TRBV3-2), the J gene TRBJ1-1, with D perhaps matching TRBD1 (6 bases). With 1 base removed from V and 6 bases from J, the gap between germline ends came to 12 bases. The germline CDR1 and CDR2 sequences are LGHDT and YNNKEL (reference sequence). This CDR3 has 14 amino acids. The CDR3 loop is CASSQVGALSEAFF. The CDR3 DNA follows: TGTGCCAGCAGCCAAGTGGGGGCTCTATCTGAAGCTTTCTTT.

CDR3 sequence: CASSADKNTEAFF. The CDR3 DNA is TGTGCCAGCAGTGCAGATAAGAACACTGAAGCTTTCTTT. The chain couples TRBV6-1 to TRBJ1-1; D uncertain. In germline, CDR1 is MNHNS, CDR2 SASEGT. Trimming left V 4 bases short and J 1 base short, with 7 bases between. The CDR3 spans 13 residues.

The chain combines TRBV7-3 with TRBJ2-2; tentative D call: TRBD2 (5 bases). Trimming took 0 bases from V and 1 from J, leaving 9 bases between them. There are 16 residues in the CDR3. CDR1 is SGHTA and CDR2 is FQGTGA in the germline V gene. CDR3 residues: CASSLTAGENTGELFF. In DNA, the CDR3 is TGTGCCAGCAGCTTAACTGCCGGGGAGAACACCGGGGAGCTGTTTTTT.

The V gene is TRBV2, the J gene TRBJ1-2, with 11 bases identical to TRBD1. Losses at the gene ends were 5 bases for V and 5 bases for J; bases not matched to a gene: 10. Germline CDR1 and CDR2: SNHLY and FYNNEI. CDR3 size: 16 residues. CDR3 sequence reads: CASSYSGQGAAYGYTF. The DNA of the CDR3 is TGTGCCAGCAGTTATTCCGGACAGGGGGCCGCATATGGCTACACCTTC.

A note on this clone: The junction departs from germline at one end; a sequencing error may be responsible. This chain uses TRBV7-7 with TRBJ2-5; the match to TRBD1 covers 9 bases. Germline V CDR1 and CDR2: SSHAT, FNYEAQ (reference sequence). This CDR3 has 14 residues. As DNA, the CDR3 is TGTGCTAGCAGCTCGGGACAGGGAGCGGAGACCCAGTACTTC. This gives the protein CASSSGQGAETQYF.

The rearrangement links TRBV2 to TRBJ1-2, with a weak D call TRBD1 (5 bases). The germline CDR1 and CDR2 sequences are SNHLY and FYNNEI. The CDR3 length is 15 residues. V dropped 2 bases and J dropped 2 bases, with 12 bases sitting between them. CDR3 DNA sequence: TGTGCCAGCAGTGAACGGGGGGGGTTAAACTATGGCTACACCTTC. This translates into CASSERGGLNYGYTF.

CDR3 region: CASSPGGNSGGGEQYV. The CDR3 DNA is TGCGCCAGCAGCCCGGGGGGCAATAGCGGCGGGGGTGAGCAGTACGTC. V gene TRBV5-1 combines with J gene TRBJ2-7; maybe TRBD2 (7 bases). The CDR3 sequence is 16 residues long. V gave up 4 bases and J gave up 7 bases, with 24 bases separating them. The germline V gene encodes CDR1 SGHRS and CDR2 YFSETQ.

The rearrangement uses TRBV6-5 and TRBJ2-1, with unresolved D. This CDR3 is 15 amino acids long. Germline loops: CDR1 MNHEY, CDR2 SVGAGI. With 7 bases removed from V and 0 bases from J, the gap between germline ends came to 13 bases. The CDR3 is CASNTKESSYNEQFF. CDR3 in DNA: TGTGCCAGCAACACAAAGGAGAGCTCCTACAATGAGCAGTTCTTC.

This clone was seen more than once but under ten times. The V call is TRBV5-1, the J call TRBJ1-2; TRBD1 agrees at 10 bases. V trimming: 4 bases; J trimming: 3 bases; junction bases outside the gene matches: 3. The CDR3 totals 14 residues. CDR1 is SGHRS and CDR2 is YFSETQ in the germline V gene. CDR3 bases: TGCGCCAGCAGCCAGACAGGGGGCGACTATGGCTACACCTTC. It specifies CASSQTGGDYGYTF.

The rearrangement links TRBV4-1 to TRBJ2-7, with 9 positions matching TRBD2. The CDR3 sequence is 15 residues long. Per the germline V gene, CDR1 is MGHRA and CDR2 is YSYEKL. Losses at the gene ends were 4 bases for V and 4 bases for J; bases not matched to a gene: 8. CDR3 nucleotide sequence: TGCGCCAGCAGCCTTACCGGGACTAGCAGTTACGAGCAGTACTTC. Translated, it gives CASSLTGTSSYEQYF.

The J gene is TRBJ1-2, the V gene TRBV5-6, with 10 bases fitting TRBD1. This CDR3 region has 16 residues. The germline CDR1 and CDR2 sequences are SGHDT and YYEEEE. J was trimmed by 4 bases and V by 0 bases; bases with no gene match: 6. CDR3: CASSLAGTGEAYGYTF. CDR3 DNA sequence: TGTGCCAGCAGCTTGGCCGGGACAGGGGAGGCCTATGGCTACACCTTC.

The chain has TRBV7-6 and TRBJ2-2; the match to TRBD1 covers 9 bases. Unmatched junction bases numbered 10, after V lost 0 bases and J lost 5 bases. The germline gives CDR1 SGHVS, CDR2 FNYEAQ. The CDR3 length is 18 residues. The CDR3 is CASSLARRGTGWTGELFF. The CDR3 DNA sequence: TGTGCCAGCAGCTTAGCGCGTAGGGGGACAGGGTGGACCGGGGAGCTGTTTTTT. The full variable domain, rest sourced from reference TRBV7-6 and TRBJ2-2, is GAGVSQSPRYKVTKRGQDVALRCDPISGHVSLYWYRQALGQGPEFLTYFNYEAQQDKSGLPNDRFSAERPEGSISTLTIQRTEQRDSAMYRCASSLARRGTGWTGELFFGEGSRLTVL.

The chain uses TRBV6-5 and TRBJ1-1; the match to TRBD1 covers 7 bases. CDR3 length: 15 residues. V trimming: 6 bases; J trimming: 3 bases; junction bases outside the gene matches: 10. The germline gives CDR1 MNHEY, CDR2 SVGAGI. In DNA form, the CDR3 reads TGTGCCAGCAGATTTAAGGGGGCGCTGGACACTGAAGCTTTCTTT. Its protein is CASRFKGALDTEAFF.

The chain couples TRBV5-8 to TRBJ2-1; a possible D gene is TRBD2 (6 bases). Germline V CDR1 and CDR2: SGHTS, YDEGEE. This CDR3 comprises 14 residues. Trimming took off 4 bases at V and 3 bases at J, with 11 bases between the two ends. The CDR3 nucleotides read TGTGCCAGCAGCAGGACGGGGGACTACAATGAGCAGTTCTTC. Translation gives CASSRTGDYNEQFF.

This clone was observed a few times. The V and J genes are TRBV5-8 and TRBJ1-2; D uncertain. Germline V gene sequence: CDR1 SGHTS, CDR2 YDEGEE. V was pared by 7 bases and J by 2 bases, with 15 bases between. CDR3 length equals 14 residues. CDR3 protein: CASAVLGLNYGYTF. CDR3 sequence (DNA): TGTGCCAGCGCCGTCCTTGGGCTGAACTATGGCTACACCTTC.

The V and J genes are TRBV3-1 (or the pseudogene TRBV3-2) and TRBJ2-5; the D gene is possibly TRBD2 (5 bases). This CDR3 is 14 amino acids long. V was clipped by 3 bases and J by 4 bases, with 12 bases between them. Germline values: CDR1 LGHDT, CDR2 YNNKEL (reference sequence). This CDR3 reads CASSHLPAGETQYF. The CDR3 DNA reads TGTGCCAGCAGCCACCTACCGGCGGGAGAGACCCAGTACTTC.

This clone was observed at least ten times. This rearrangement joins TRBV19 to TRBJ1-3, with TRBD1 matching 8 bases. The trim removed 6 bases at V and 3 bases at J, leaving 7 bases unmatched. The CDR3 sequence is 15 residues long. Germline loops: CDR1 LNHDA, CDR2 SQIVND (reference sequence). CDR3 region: CASSTGQGFGNTIYF. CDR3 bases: TGTGCCAGTAGCACTGGACAGGGTTTTGGAAACACCATATATTTT.

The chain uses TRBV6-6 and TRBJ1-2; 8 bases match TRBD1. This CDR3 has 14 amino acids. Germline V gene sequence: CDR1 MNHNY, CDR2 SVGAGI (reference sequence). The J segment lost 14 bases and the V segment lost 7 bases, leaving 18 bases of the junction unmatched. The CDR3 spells CASTQGAPGTGETF. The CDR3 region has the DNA TGTGCCAGCACCCAGGGGGCACCTGGGACGGGCGAAACCTTC.

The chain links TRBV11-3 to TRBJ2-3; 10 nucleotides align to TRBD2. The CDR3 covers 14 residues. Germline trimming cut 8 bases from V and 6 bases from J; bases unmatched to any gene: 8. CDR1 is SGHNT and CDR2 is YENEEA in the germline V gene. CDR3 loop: CASSAGGPWDTQYF. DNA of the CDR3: TGTGCCAGCTCAGCGGGAGGGCCTTGGGATACGCAGTATTTT.

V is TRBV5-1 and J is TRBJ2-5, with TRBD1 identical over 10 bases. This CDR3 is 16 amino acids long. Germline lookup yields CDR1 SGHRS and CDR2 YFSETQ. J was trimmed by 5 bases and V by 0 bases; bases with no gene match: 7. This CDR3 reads CASSLEGQGRWETQYF. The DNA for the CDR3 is TGCGCCAGCAGCTTGGAGGGACAGGGGAGGTGGGAGACCCAGTACTTC.

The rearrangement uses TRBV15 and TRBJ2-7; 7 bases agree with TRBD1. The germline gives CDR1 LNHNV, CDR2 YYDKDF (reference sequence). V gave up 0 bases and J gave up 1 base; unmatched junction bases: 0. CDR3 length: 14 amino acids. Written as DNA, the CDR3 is TGTGCCACCAGCAGAGACAGGGGGTCCTACGAGCAGTACGTC. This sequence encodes CATSRDRGSYEQYV.

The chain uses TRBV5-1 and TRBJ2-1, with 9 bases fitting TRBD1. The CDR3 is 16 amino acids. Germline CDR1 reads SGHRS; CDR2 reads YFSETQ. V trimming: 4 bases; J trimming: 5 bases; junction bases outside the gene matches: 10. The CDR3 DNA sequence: TGCGCCAGCAGCCGAAAACAGGGGGCGAGTAACAATGAGCAGTTCTTC. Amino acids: CASSRKQGASNNEQFF.

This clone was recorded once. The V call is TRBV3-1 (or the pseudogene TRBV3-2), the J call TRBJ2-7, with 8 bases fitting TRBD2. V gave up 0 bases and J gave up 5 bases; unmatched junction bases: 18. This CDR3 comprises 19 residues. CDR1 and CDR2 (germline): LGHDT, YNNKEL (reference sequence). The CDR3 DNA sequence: TGTGCCAGCAGCCAAGATCAGACGACTAGCGTCACAGGAGGCAACGAGCAGTACTTC. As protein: CASSQDQTTSVTGGNEQYF.

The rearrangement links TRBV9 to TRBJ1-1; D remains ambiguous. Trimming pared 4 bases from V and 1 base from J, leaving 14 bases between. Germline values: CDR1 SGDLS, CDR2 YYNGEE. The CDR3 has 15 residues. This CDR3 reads CASSPQPGGNTEAFF. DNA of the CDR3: TGTGCCAGCAGCCCTCAGCCGGGAGGGAACACTGAAGCTTTCTTT.

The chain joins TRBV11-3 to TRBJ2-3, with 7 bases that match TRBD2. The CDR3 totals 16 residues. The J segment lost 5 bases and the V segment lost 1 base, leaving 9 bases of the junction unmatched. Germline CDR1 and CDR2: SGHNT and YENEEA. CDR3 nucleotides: TGTGCCAGCAGCTTAGTGGTGGGAGGGCCGGGAGATACGCAGTATTTT. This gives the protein CASSLVVGGPGDTQYF.

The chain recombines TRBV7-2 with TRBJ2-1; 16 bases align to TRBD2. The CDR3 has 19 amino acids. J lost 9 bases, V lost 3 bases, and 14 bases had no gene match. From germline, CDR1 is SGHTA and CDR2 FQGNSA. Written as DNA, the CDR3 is TGTGCCAGCAGCTTTTACGGGACTAGCGGGAGGGCCGATCGGATTGAGCAGTTCTTC. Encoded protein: CASSFYGTSGRADRIEQFF.

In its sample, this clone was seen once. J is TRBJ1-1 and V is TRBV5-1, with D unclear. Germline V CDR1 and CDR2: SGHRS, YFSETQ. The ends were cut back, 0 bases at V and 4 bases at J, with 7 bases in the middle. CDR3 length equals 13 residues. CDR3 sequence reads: CASSLGFGTEAFF. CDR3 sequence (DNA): TGCGCCAGCAGCTTGGGTTTCGGCACTGAAGCTTTCTTT. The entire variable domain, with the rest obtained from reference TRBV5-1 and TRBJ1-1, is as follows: KAGVTQTPRYLIKTRGQQVTLSCSPISGHRSVSWYQQTPGQGLQFLFEYFSETQRNKGNFPGRFSGRQFSNSRSEMNVSTLELGDSALYLCASSLGFGTEAFFGQGTRLTVV.

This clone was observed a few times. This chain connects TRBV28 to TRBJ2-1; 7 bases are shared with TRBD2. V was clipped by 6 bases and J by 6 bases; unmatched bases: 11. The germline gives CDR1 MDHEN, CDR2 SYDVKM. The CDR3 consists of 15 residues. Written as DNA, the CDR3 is TGTGCCAGCAGCCCTGCCGGGACGGGGGGCAATGAGCAGTTCTTC. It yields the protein CASSPAGTGGNEQFF.

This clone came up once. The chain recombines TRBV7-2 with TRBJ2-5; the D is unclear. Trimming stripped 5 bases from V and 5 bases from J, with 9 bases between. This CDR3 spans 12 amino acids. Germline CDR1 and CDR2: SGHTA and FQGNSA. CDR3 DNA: TGTGCCAGCAGCCCAACTCCCGAGACCCAGTACTTC. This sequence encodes CASSPTPETQYF.